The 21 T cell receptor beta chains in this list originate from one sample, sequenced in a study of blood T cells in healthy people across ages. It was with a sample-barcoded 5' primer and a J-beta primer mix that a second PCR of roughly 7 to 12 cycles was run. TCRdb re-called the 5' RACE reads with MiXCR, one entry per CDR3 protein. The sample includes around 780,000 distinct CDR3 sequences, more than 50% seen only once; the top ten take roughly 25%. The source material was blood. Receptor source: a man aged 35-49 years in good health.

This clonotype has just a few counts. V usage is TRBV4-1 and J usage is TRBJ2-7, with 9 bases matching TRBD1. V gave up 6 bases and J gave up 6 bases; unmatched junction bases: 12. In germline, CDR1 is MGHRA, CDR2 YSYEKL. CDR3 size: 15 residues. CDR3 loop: CASSPSGTGLAEQYF. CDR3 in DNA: TGCGCCAGCAGTCCATCCGGGACAGGGCTGGCCGAGCAGTACTTC.

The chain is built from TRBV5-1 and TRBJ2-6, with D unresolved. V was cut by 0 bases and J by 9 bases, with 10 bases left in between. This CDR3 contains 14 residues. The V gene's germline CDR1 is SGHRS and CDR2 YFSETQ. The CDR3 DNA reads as TGCGCCAGCAGCTTGGCCGGCGGTGACAACGTCCTGACTTTC. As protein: CASSLAGGDNVLTF.

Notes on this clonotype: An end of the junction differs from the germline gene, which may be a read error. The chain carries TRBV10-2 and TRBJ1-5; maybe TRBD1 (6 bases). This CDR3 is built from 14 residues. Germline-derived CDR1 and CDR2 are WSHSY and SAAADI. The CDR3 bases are TGCACCAGCAGTGAAGGGGGGCCAGATCAGCCCCAGCATTTT. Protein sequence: CTSSEGGPDQPQHF.

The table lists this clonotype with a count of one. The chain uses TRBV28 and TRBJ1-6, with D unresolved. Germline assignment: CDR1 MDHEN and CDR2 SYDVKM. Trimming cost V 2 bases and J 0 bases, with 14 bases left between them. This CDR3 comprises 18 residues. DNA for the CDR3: TGTGCCAGCAGTTTAAGACGCTCGAGAAGCTCCTATAATTCACCCCTCCACTTT. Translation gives CASSLRRSRSSYNSPLHF.

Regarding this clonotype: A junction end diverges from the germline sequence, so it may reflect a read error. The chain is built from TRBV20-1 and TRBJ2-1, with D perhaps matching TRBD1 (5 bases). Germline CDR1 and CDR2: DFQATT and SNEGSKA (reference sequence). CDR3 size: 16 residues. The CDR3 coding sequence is TGCAGGGCTAGAGTAAGGATAGGCAGGGCTGGAAATGAGCAGTTCTTC. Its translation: CRARVRIGRAGNEQFF.

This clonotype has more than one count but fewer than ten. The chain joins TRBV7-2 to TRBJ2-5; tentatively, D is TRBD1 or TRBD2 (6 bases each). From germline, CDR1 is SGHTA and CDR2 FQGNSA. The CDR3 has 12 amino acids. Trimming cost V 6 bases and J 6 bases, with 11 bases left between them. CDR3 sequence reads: CASSRGEQTQYF. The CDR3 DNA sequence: TGTGCCAGCAGTAGGGGGGAACAGACCCAGTACTTC. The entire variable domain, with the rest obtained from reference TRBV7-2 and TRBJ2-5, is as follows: GAGVSQSPSNKVTEKGKDVELRCDPISGHTALYWYRQSLGQGLEFLIYFQGNSAPDKSGLPSDRFSAERTGGSVSTLTIQRTQQEDSAVYLCASSRGEQTQYFGPGTRLLVL.

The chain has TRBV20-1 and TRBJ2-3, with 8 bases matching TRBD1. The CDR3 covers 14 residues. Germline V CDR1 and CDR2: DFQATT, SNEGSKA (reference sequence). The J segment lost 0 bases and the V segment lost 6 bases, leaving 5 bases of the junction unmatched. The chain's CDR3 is CSALDRASTDTQYF. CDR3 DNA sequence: TGCAGTGCGTTGGACAGGGCCAGCACAGATACGCAGTATTTT.

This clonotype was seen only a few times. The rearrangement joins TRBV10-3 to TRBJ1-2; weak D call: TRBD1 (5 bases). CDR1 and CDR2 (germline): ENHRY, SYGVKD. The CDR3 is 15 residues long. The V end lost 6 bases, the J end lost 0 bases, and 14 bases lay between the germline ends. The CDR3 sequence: CAIRRAEGTNYGYTF. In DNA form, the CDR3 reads TGTGCCATCAGAAGGGCGGAGGGGACTAACTATGGCTACACCTTC.

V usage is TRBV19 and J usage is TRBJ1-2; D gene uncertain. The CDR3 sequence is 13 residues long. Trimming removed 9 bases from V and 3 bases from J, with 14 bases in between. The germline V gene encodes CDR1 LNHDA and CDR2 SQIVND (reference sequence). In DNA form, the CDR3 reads TGTGCCAGCAGTGACACACACGACTATGGCTACACCTTC. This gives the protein CASSDTHDYGYTF.

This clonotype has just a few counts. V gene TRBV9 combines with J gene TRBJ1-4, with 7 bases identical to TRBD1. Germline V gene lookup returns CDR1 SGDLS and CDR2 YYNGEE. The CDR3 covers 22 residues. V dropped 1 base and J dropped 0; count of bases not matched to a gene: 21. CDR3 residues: CASSVSSPSGWDRVATNEKLFF. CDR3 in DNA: TGTGCCAGCAGCGTATCTTCCCCCTCCGGCTGGGACAGAGTTGCAACTAATGAAAAACTGTTTTTT.

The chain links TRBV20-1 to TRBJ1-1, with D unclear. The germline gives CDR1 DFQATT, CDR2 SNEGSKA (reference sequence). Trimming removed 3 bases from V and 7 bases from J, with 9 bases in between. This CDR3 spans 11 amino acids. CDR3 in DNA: TGCAGTGCTAGGTCGGTCGGTGAAGCTTTCTTT. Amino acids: CSARSVGEAFF.

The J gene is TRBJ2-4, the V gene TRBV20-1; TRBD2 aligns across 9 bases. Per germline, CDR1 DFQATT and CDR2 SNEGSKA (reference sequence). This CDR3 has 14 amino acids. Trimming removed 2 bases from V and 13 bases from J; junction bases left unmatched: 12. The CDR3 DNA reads TGCAGTGCTAGACGACTAGCGGATTCAGTTACCCAGTACTTC. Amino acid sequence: CSARRLADSVTQYF.

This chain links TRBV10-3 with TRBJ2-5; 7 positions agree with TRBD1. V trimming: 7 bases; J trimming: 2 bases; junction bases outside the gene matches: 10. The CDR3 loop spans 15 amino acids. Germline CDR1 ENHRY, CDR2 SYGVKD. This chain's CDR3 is CAIKSGTEPQETQYF. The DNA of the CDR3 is TGTGCCATCAAGTCAGGGACAGAGCCTCAAGAGACCCAGTACTTC.

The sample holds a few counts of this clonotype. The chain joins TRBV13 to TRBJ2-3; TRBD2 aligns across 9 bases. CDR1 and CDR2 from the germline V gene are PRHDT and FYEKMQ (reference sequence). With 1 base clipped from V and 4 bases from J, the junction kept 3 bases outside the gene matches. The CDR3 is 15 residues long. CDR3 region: CASSLAAGGPDTQYF. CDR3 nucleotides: TGTGCCAGCAGCTTAGCGGCGGGAGGGCCAGATACGCAGTATTTT.

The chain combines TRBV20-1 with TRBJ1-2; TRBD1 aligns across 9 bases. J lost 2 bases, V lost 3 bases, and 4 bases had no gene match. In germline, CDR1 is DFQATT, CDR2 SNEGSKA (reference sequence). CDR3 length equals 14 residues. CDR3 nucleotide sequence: TGCAGTGCTAGCGGACAGGGGTCCAACTATGGCTACACCTTC. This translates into CSASGQGSNYGYTF.

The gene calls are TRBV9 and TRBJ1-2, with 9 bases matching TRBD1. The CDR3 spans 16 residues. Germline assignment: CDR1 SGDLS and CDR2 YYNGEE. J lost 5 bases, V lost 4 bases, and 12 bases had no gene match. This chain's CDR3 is CASSPRPSDRGYGYTF. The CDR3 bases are TGTGCCAGCAGCCCCAGACCCTCGGACAGGGGTTATGGCTACACCTTC.

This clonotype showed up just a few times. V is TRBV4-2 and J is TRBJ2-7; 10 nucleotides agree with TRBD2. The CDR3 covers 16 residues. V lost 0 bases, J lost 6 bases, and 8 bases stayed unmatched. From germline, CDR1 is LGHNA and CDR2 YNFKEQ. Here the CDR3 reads CASSQDRLAGVSEQYF. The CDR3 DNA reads TGTGCCAGCAGCCAAGATCGGCTAGCGGGAGTGAGCGAGCAGTACTTC.

CDR3 sequence reads: CASSLYGLAGGPRTDTQYF. DNA for the CDR3: TGTGCCAGCAGCTTGTACGGACTAGCGGGAGGGCCGCGCACAGATACGCAGTATTTT. J is TRBJ2-3 and V is TRBV7-6, with 15 bases that match TRBD2. Germline V CDR1 and CDR2: SGHVS, FNYEAQ. Trimming cost V 3 bases and J 1 base; bases outside gene matches: 8. This CDR3 has 19 amino acids.

CDR3 amino acids: CSVEGPLYEQYF. CDR3 nucleotide sequence: TGCAGCGTTGAGGGGCCCCTCTACGAGCAGTACTTC. This chain uses TRBV29-1 with TRBJ2-7; D possibly corresponds to TRBD1 (5 bases). Trimming took 3 bases from V and 3 from J, leaving 9 bases between them. This CDR3 region has 12 residues. CDR1 and CDR2 from the germline V gene are SQVTM and ANQGSEA.

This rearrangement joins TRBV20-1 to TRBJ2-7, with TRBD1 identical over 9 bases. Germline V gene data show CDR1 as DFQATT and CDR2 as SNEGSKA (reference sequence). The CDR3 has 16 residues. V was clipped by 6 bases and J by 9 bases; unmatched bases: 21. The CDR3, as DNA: TGCAGTGCCCCAGACTCCGGGACAGGGATGGTTAGGGGGCAGTACTTC. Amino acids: CSAPDSGTGMVRGQYF.

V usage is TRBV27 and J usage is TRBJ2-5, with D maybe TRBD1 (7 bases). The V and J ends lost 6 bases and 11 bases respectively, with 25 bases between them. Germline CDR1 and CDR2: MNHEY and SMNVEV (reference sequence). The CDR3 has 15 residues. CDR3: CASSVSGQRVGEQYF. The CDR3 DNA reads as TGTGCCAGCAGCGTTTCGGGACAGCGGGTCGGAGAGCAGTACTTC.